The sequence of this T cell receptor beta chain was determined in a study of blood T cell repertoires in COVID-19. For the study at large: Collection of acute and convalescent COVID-19 samples took place in the United States, Italy and Spain. T cells, B-cell-depleted T cells, or PBMCs supplied cDNA or gDNA.

Method: immunoSEQ multiplex PCR; TCRdb's copy keeps in-frame clones and lacks some. The sample consists of 350,000 or so clones, about 90% of them appearing once. Germline V CDR1 and CDR2: SGHTA, FQGNSA. The CDR3 covers 15 residues. V was clipped by 4 bases and J by 0 bases, with 9 bases between them. This clone has a single count. Participant reports of clinical history set cohort assignment. The rearrangement links TRBV7-2 to TRBJ1-4; weak D call: TRBD1 (5 bases). Sequencing was done on a sample of PBMCs or T cells enriched from blood (not recorded which). This TCR was sampled from a woman between 25 and 40 years old who had recovered from COVID-19. Here the CDR3 reads CASSSTGATNEKLFF. DNA for the CDR3: TGTGCCAGCAGCTCAACAGGCGCAACTAATGAAAAACTGTTTTTT.